This is a list of T cell receptor beta chains from one sample in a study of CD8 T cell repertoires and HIV-1 epitope variants. What these receptors recognize is not known. Sequenced by immunoSEQ multiplex PCR; TCRdb stores in-frame clones only, minus some. The table records about 5,300 clones, 67% of them present only once. The sample taken for sequencing was cultured CD8+ T cells derived from PBMCs. Every receptor here comes from a male donor with HIV. The CDR3 runs from the conserved cysteine through the conserved F or W. The D gene is left open where the match is weak. The size entry is marked missing in some rows and otherwise reads once, few, many or a size class.

abundance	d_gene	v_gene	j_gene	CDR3aa	CDR3nt
NA	TRBD1	TRBV28	TRBJ1-6	CASSLRTGGVNSPLHF	TGTGCCAGCAGTTTACGGACAGGGGGGGTTAATTCACCCCTCCACTTT
NA	NA	TRBV4-3	TRBJ2-6	CASSQDWQAGANVLTF	TGCGCCAGCAGCCAAGATTGGCAGGCCGGGGCCAACGTCCTGACTTTC
NA	NA	TRBV19	TRBJ2-7	CASSIDWGGYEQYF	TGTGCCAGTAGTATAGACTGGGGTGGTTACGAGCAGTACTTC
once	TRBD2	TRBV15	TRBJ2-1	CATSRNPSGSNYNEQFF	TGTGCCACCAGCAGAAACCCTAGCGGGAGCAACTACAATGAGCAGTTCTTC
NA	TRBD2	TRBV27	TRBJ2-7	CASSTRSGSRDEQYF	TGTGCCAGCAGCACTAGAAGCGGGAGTCGGGACGAGCAGTACTTC
NA	NA	TRBV28	TRBJ2-7	CASSAYEQYF	TGTGCCAGCAGCGCCTACGAGCAGTACTTC
few	NA	TRBV4-2	TRBJ1-4	CASSQDFLGGDEKLFF	TGTGCCAGCAGCCAAGATTTCCTTGGTGGGGATGAAAAACTGTTTTTT
NA	NA	TRBV19	TRBJ2-1	CASSPQGLLYNEQFF	TGTGCCAGTAGTCCCCAGGGACTCCTCTACAATGAGCAGTTCTTC
NA	NA	TRBV6-5	TRBJ2-7	CASRDPGSYEQYF	TGTGCCAGCAGGGACCCCGGGTCCTACGAGCAGTACTTC
NA	TRBD1	TRBV5-4	TRBJ1-1	CASSSGQGQNTEAFF	TGTGCCAGCAGCTCCGGACAGGGCCAGAACACTGAAGCTTTCTTT